Listed here are 5 T cell receptor beta chains from one sample, sequenced in a study of T cells in Graves' hyperthyroidism and ophthalmopathy. From RNA transcripts, TCR beta CDR3 regions were amplified. HTBI primers were employed in a first-round RT-PCR of the TCR CDR3. TCRdb processed the multiplex PCR reads anew with MiXCR; each CDR3 protein has one entry. The sample shows 300,000 to 450,000 distinct CDR3 sequences, roughly 13% of them seen only once. Sequencing was performed on blood. These receptors all stem from a woman aged 60 to 75 with Graves' hyperthyroidism.

There are a few counts of this clonotype. The V and J genes are TRBV10-2 and TRBJ2-1; 16 bases map to TRBD2. The germline CDR1 and CDR2 sequences are WSHSY and SAAADI. This CDR3 is built from 15 residues. V lost 7 bases and J lost 9; bases outside the gene matches: 6. The DNA of the CDR3 is TGCGCCAGCACCGGGACTAGCGGGAGGGCGGGTGAGCAGTTCTTC. This codes for CASTGTSGRAGEQFF.

This clonotype has a handful of counts. V usage is TRBV2 and J usage is TRBJ2-7; TRBD2 matches 12 bases. The germline gives CDR1 SNHLY, CDR2 FYNNEI. CDR3 size: 15 residues. The trim removed 5 bases at V and 1 base at J, leaving 3 bases unmatched. CDR3 sequence (DNA): TGTGCCAGCAGTAGACTAGCGGGAGTATCCTACGAGCAGTACTTC. Translated: CASSRLAGVSYEQYF.

This clonotype showed up many times. The chain is built from TRBV4-2 and TRBJ2-3; D may be TRBD2 (5 bases). This CDR3 comprises 14 residues. Trimming removed 1 base at V and 6 bases at J, with 11 bases between. Looked up from germline, CDR1 is LGHNA and CDR2 is YNFKEQ. The CDR3 bases are TGTGCCAGCAGCCAAGCGGGAAAGGTCGATACGCAGTATTTT. It encodes CASSQAGKVDTQYF.

Many counts were recorded for this clonotype. The chain is built from TRBV10-3 and TRBJ2-7; TRBD2 aligns across 12 bases. Per the germline V gene, CDR1 is ENHRY and CDR2 is SYGVKD. The CDR3 runs 14 residues. J gave up 5 bases and V 5 bases, and 4 bases lay outside the gene matches. The CDR3 sequence: CAISLTSGRDEQYF. CDR3 nucleotides: TGTGCCATCAGTCTGACTAGCGGGAGAGACGAGCAGTACTTC.

This chain uses TRBV5-6 with TRBJ1-2; TRBD1 matches at 7 bases. CDR3 length equals 16 residues. Germline lookup yields CDR1 SGHDT and CDR2 YYEEEE. The junction had 14 bases not matched to a gene; V was cut back by 4 bases and J by 5 bases. The CDR3 DNA is TGTGCCAGCAGCCCGGGGGGCAGACAGGGCCGGTATGGCTACACCTTC. It encodes CASSPGGRQGRYGYTF.